This T cell receptor beta chain is drawn from a study of Ad26.COV2.S vaccination and SARS-CoV-2 variants. Findings and caveats of the study: TCR breadth and depth analyses may have underestimated total T cell responses.

The length of the CDR3 is 14 residues. Trimming pared 5 bases from V and 2 bases from J, leaving 13 bases between. Germline V lookup: CDR1 SEHNR, CDR2 FQNEAQ (reference sequence). Data came from immunoSEQ multiplex PCR; TCRdb stores just in-frame clones and leaves some out. The sample holds about 350,000 clones, about 92% seen once. As for this clone: Its antigen remains unidentified.

V and J are TRBV7-9 and TRBJ2-7; D uncertain. The TCR comes from a human donor who had recovered from COVID-19. Source: peripheral blood, taken after recovery from COVID-19. In DNA, the CDR3 is TGTGCCAGCAGCCCGGACGCGCGGCCCTACGAGCAGTACTTC. Translated: CASSPDARPYEQYF.